The rows below give T cell receptor beta chains drawn from one sample of a study of blood T cell repertoires in COVID-19. The assay was immunoSEQ multiplex PCR, and TCRdb's table has in-frame clones only and misses some. The repertoire consists of roughly 100,000 clones, with 75% to 95% occurring once and the leading ten covering about 3.9%. Sequencing was done on a sample of peripheral blood. The receptor set was obtained from a woman aged 45 to 65 in a cohort sampled during active COVID-19. Both conserved end residues are part of each CDR3.

v_gene: TRBV27
CDR3aa: CASTSGGGIFYNEQFF

v_gene: TRBV5-1
CDR3aa: CASRVDRVPGNTIYF

v_gene: TRBV7-8
CDR3aa: CASSLMNSLKSYEQYF

v_gene: TRBV12-5
CDR3aa: CASGLVRGGDRGVDEQFF

v_gene: TRBV29-1
CDR3aa: CSVEGAGQGLDLHEQYF

v_gene: TRBV10-3
CDR3aa: CAISREAYEQYF

v_gene: TRBV10-3
CDR3aa: CAISESNDYREQFF

v_gene: TRBV27
CDR3aa: CASSLSTGTGSTDTQYF

v_gene: TRBV6-2/TRBV6-3
CDR3aa: CASSYVQGANSPLHF

v_gene: TRBV11-3
CDR3aa: CASSSLTSGRENEQFF

v_gene: TRBV2
CDR3aa: CASRVETGGREQYF

v_gene: TRBV10-3
CDR3aa: CAIKGQGNTEAFF

v_gene: TRBV3-1/TRBV3-2
CDR3aa: CASSQGVRYNEQFF

v_gene: TRBV12-3/TRBV12-4
CDR3aa: CASTVDSTYEQYF

v_gene: TRBV19
CDR3aa: CASQQQGDTEAFF

v_gene: TRBV10-1
CDR3aa: CASSGPSSTDTQYF

v_gene: TRBV7-3
CDR3aa: CASSSQGRDTEAFF

v_gene: TRBV5-4
CDR3aa: CASSSWDVGTQETQYF

v_gene: TRBV11-3
CDR3aa: CASSLTLAGDTQYF

v_gene: TRBV27
CDR3aa: CASNKHSGTDTQYF

v_gene: TRBV28
CDR3aa: CASSLNPGGFYEQYF

v_gene: TRBV15
CDR3aa: CATSRGFEGRFDNEQFF

v_gene: TRBV7-9
CDR3aa: CASSWSGENTDTQYF

v_gene: TRBV5-1
CDR3aa: CASSPAGGSYEQYF

v_gene: TRBV11-2
CDR3aa: CASSGSGGRHYNEQFF

v_gene: TRBV12-3/TRBV12-4
CDR3aa: CASNGRGSTEAFF

v_gene: TRBV27
CDR3aa: CASARLQGARGYTF

v_gene: TRBV5-1
CDR3aa: CASSVAVAGSYNEQFF

v_gene: TRBV18
CDR3aa: CASSRGQGKAGELFF

v_gene: TRBV11-1
CDR3aa: CASSLDRGGLGYTF

v_gene: TRBV13
CDR3aa: CASIRDISYEQYF

v_gene: TRBV6-5
CDR3aa: CASSYSWEGTEAFF

v_gene: TRBV4-1
CDR3aa: CASSQDGDGRATDTQYF

v_gene: TRBV15
CDR3aa: CATSRDRELAGGTGELFF

v_gene: TRBV18
CDR3aa: CASSPSGAKAYEQYF

v_gene: TRBV2
CDR3aa: CASSFGTGNVGYTF

v_gene: TRBV27
CDR3aa: CASNRGQGAREQYF

v_gene: TRBV11-2
CDR3aa: CASSYGTGAYTDTQYF

v_gene: TRBV28
CDR3aa: CASSENGVGYGYTF

v_gene: TRBV28
CDR3aa: CASSLGVVSGYEQYF

v_gene: TRBV19
CDR3aa: CASQSRVRLRGQPQHF